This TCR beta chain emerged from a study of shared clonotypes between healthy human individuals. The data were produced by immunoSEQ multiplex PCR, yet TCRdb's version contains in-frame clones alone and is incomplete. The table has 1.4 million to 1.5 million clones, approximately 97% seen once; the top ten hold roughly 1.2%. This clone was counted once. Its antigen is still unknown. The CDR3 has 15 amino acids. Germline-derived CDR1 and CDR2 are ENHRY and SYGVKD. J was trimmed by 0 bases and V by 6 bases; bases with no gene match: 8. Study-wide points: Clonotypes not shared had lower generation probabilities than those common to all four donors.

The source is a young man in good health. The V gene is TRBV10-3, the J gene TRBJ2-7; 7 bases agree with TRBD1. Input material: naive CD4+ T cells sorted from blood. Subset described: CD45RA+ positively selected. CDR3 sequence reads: CAIRGTALFSYEQYF. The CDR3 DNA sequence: TGTGCCATCAGGGGGACAGCCCTATTCTCCTACGAGCAGTACTTC.